One and the same sample provided the 24 T cell receptor beta chains below, sequenced in a study of molecular identifiers for immune sequencing clone quantification. TCRdb re-derived calls from the PCR reads in MiXCR, one entry per CDR3 protein. The table includes around 460,000 distinct CDR3 sequences, over 20% detected once. The sample was naive CD8+ T cells from blood, with Jurkat cell RNA spiked in. The subset is: FACS-sorted CD8+CD4-CCR7+CD45RA+ naive T cells. All receptors come from a human donor in good health. Some libraries in this study had Jurkat cell RNA spiked in.

The V gene is TRBV24-1, the J gene TRBJ1-3; 7 bases line up with TRBD1. The CDR3 is made up of 18 amino acids. The ends lost 4 bases at V and 0 bases at J; junction bases unmatched: 11. Germline V gene sequence: CDR1 KGHDR, CDR2 SFDVKD. DNA of the CDR3: TGTGCCACCAGTGAAGGCGGGACAGCAGTTCTCTCTGGAAACACCATATATTTT. The encoded protein is CATSEGGTAVLSGNTIYF.

This clonotype appeared a few times. This chain joins TRBV19 and TRBJ2-2, with 7 bases that match TRBD1. This CDR3 is 15 amino acids long. The germline gives CDR1 LNHDA, CDR2 SQIVND (reference sequence). Losses at the gene ends were 6 bases for V and 1 base for J; bases not matched to a gene: 5. Here the CDR3 DNA reads TGTGCCAGTAGGCACAGGGGCGGGAACACCGGGGAGCTGTTTTTT. The encoded protein is CASRHRGGNTGELFF. The full variable domain, completed using reference TRBV19 and TRBJ2-2, is DGGITQSPKYLFRKEGQNVTLSCEQNLNHDAMYWYRQDPGQGLRLIYYSQIVNDFQKGDIAEGYSVSREKKESFPLTVTSAQKNPTAFYLCASRHRGGNTGELFFGEGSRLTVL.

The chain couples TRBV6-6 to TRBJ1-6, with TRBD1 matching over 7 bases. The CDR3 covers 18 residues. CDR1 MNHNY and CDR2 SVGAGI come from the germline V gene (reference sequence). Trimming took 4 bases from V and 2 from J; bases not matched to a gene: 11. The CDR3: CASSSPPDRETYNSPLHF. The DNA for the CDR3 is TGTGCCAGCAGTTCTCCTCCCGACAGGGAAACCTATAATTCACCCCTCCACTTT.

Comment on this clonotype: A read error may be the cause here, since a much bigger clone is one base away. The missing conserved phenylalanine or tryptophan at the end of this CDR3 makes a read error likely. V usage is TRBV19 and J usage is TRBJ2-3; D tentatively fits TRBD1 or TRBD2 (5 bases each). Trimming cost V 3 bases and J 2 bases, with 9 bases left between them. The germline V gene has CDR1 LNHDA and CDR2 SQIVND (reference sequence). The CDR3 is 14 residues long. The CDR3 reads CASSMGDPTDTQYS. CDR3 bases: TGTGCCAGTAGTATGGGGGACCCCACAGATACGCAGTATTCT.

V usage is TRBV27 and J usage is TRBJ2-3, with 10 bases identical to TRBD2. In germline, CDR1 is MNHEY, CDR2 SMNVEV (reference sequence). The CDR3 totals 16 residues. V gave up 1 base and J gave up 4 bases; unmatched junction bases: 5. The CDR3 region has the DNA TGTGCCAGCAGTTTATGGCTAGCGGGAGTGGCAGATACGCAGTATTTT. Translated: CASSLWLAGVADTQYF.

The J gene is TRBJ1-5, the V gene TRBV7-4; 9 nucleotides line up with TRBD1. Germline V CDR1 and CDR2: SGHVT, SQSDAQ. The V and J ends lost 5 bases and 1 base, in that order; junction bases with no gene match: 12. The CDR3 contains 18 residues. The CDR3 bases are TGTGCCAGCAGCCCCCCCCGGGACAGGGATTGGAGCAATCAGCCCCAGCATTTT. Protein product: CASSPPRDRDWSNQPQHF.

V and J are TRBV15 and TRBJ2-5; possibly TRBD1 or TRBD2 for D (5 bases each). The germline CDR1 and CDR2 sequences are LNHNV and YYDKDF (reference sequence). CDR3 length: 14 residues. The V end was cut by 5 bases, the J end by 3 bases, with 13 bases between. As DNA, the CDR3 is TGTGCCACCAGCGGGGCGGTGGGGGAAGAGACCCAGTACTTC. It yields the protein CATSGAVGEETQYF.

This clonotype was detected ten times or more. The chain recombines TRBV7-9 with TRBJ2-5, with D hard to call. V was cut by 4 bases and J by 5 bases, with 8 bases left in between. The germline CDR1 and CDR2 sequences are SEHNR and FQNEAQ (reference sequence). The CDR3 consists of 12 residues. In DNA form, the CDR3 reads TGTGCCAGCAGCTCGAACTGGGAGACCCAGTACTTC. This codes for CASSSNWETQYF.

This clonotype was detected only a few times. The chain recombines TRBV6-5 with TRBJ1-1; perhaps TRBD1 as D (6 bases). This CDR3 is built from 13 residues. The germline V gene encodes CDR1 MNHEY and CDR2 SVGAGI. Between the trimmed V and J ends, which lost 5 bases and 3 bases, there was a span of 10 bases. The DNA for the CDR3 is TGTGCCAGCAGTACAGGGTTCGACACTGAAGCTTTCTTT. It translates to CASSTGFDTEAFF.

In the case of this clonotype: A much larger clonotype is one base distant, so this may be a read error. In nucleotides, the CDR3 is TGTGCCAGCAGCTTAGTCGGGACAGATGAAGCTTTCTTT. Protein sequence: CASSLVGTDEAFF. V is TRBV7-9 and J is TRBJ1-1; TRBD1 matches 7 bases. The CDR3 has 13 residues. Germline CDR1 SEHNR, CDR2 FQNEAQ (reference sequence). V dropped 1 base and J dropped 7; count of bases not matched to a gene: 3. Full variable domain (outside the CDR3, taken from reference TRBV7-9 and TRBJ1-1): DTGVSQNPRHKITKRGQNVTFRCDPISEHNRLYWYRQTLGQGPEFLTYFQNEAQLEKSRLLSDRFSAERPKGSFSTLEIQRTEQGDSAMYLCASSLVGTDEAFFGQGTRLTVV.

Notes on this clonotype: A read error may explain this, as a much larger clone is one base away. The gene calls are TRBV7-9 and TRBJ1-2, with D possibly matching TRBD1 (5 bases). Germline loops: CDR1 SEHNR, CDR2 FQNEAQ (reference sequence). The CDR3 is made up of 14 amino acids. Here the CDR3 reads CASSLQGSDYDYTF. The DNA for the CDR3 is TGTGCCAGCAGCTTACAGGGAAGTGACTATGACTACACCTTC.

V and J are TRBV6-5 and TRBJ2-1; possible D gene TRBD2, 6 bases. The CDR3 length is 15 residues. The V end was cut by 6 bases, the J end by 4 bases, with 16 bases between. In germline, CDR1 is MNHEY, CDR2 SVGAGI. The chain's CDR3 is CASSREESLYNEQFF. DNA for the CDR3: TGTGCCAGCAGCAGGGAGGAGTCCCTGTACAATGAGCAGTTCTTC.

As concerns this clonotype: Since a much larger clone is just one base distant, this may be a read error. The CDR3 sequence is CSVDGHWTDEALF. The CDR3 coding sequence is TGCAGCGTTGATGGGCACTGGACAGATGAAGCTCTCTTT. The rearrangement joins TRBV29-1 to TRBJ1-1, with a possible D match to TRBD1 (6 bases). The CDR3 has 13 amino acids. From germline, CDR1 is SQVTM and CDR2 ANQGSEA.

This clonotype has ten or more counts. A read error may account for a junction end that differs from germline. The chain has TRBV5-1 and TRBJ2-5; 10 bases map to TRBD2. This CDR3 spans 14 amino acids. Germline lookup yields CDR1 SGHRS and CDR2 YFSETQ. The CDR3 nucleotides read TGTGCCAGCAGTCTAGCGGGGGACCAAGAGACCCAGTACTTC. Translation: CASSLAGDQETQYF.

This clonotype was counted between two and nine times. The chain has TRBV2 and TRBJ2-5, with 8 positions matching TRBD1. With V trimmed by 2 bases and J by 5 bases, 7 bases remained unmatched. The CDR3 covers 15 residues. Germline values: CDR1 SNHLY, CDR2 FYNNEI. The CDR3 coding sequence is TGTGCCAGCAGTGAAATCCCAGGGGGCGGTGAGACCCAGTACTTC. It yields the protein CASSEIPGGGETQYF.

In the case of this clonotype: A much larger clone is a single base away; this may be a read error. The J gene is TRBJ2-7, the V gene TRBV7-9; 10 bases are a match to TRBD1. The CDR3 is 12 residues long. Germline assignment: CDR1 SEHNR and CDR2 FQNEAQ (reference sequence). CDR3 in DNA: TGTGCCAGCAGCGGGACAGGGGACGAGCGGTACTTC. This sequence encodes CASSGTGDERYF.

The sample holds many counts of this clonotype. The chain links TRBV7-9 to TRBJ2-3; 9 bases fit TRBD1. The V gene's germline CDR1 is SEHNR and CDR2 FQNEAQ (reference sequence). V trimming: 5 bases; J trimming: 4 bases; junction bases outside the gene matches: 1. The length of the CDR3 is 13 residues. The CDR3 nucleotides read TGTGCCAGCAGCGGACAGGGGTCAGATACGCAGTATTTT. Translated: CASSGQGSDTQYF.

Ten or more counts support this clonotype. The rearrangement joins TRBV29-1 to TRBJ2-2; D not certain. The CDR3 loop spans 14 amino acids. Trimming shortened V by 0 bases and J by 5 bases, and 10 bases separated the two germline ends. Germline V gene lookup returns CDR1 SQVTM and CDR2 ANQGSEA. CDR3 coding DNA: TGCAGCGTTGAAGATCTTTTGGGGACCGGGGAGCTGTTTTTT. Protein: CSVEDLLGTGELFF.

With regard to this clonotype: A single base separates this from a much larger clone, so it may be a read error. The gene calls are TRBV12-3 or TRBV12-4 and TRBJ2-5; D possibly corresponds to TRBD2 (6 bases). CDR3 size: 14 residues. Trimming shortened V by 4 bases and J by 5 bases, and 14 bases separated the two germline ends. CDR3 coding DNA: TGTGCCAGCAGTTGGACTGGCGGGATCGAGACCCAGTACTTC. Its translation: CASSWTGGIETQYF.

This clonotype has ten or more counts. The V and J genes are TRBV13 and TRBJ1-1; no definite D call. The CDR3 has 14 amino acids. CDR1 is PRHDT and CDR2 is FYEKMQ in the germline V gene (reference sequence). Trimming left V 1 base short and J 5 bases short, with 11 bases between. Here the CDR3 DNA reads TGTGCCAGCAGCTTAGCCGGCAAGGGTACTGAAGCTTTCTTT. This gives the protein CASSLAGKGTEAFF.

This clonotype showed up many times. The gene calls are TRBV29-1 and TRBJ1-1; a weak D match, TRBD1 (5 bases). This CDR3 has 16 residues. CDR1 is SQVTM, CDR2 ANQGSEA, per germline. Trimming shortened V by 6 bases and J by 0 bases, and 20 bases separated the two germline ends. CDR3 protein: CSVQFLGGELNTEAFF. Here the CDR3 DNA reads TGCAGCGTGCAATTTTTGGGGGGGGAATTGAACACTGAAGCTTTCTTT.

At least ten counts were recorded for this clonotype. This rearrangement joins TRBV20-1 to TRBJ2-4; TRBD1 matches at 10 bases. Germline V gene lookup returns CDR1 DFQATT and CDR2 SNEGSKA (reference sequence). The trim removed 5 bases at V and 8 bases at J, leaving 9 bases unmatched. This CDR3 is 14 amino acids long. This chain's CDR3 is CSAWTGGWEDIQYF. CDR3 DNA sequence: TGCAGTGCTTGGACAGGGGGTTGGGAGGACATTCAGTACTTC.

V and J are TRBV6-1 and TRBJ2-4, with 7 nucleotides matching TRBD2. CDR1 is MNHNS, CDR2 SASEGT, per germline. With 2 bases clipped from V and 0 bases from J, the junction kept 4 bases outside the gene matches. The CDR3 consists of 16 residues. CDR3 in DNA: TGTGCCAGCAGTGAATTGGAGCGGGAAGCCAAAAACATTCAGTACTTC. Amino acids: CASSELEREAKNIQYF.

The chain recombines TRBV20-1 with TRBJ2-1; maybe TRBD1 (6 bases). The V gene lost 4 bases and the J gene lost 4 bases, with 20 bases spanning the gap. Looked up from germline, CDR1 is DFQATT and CDR2 is SNEGSKA (reference sequence). CDR3 length equals 16 residues. The CDR3 region is CSANRVHLGPYNEQFF. CDR3 coding DNA: TGCAGTGCTAACAGGGTACACTTGGGGCCATACAATGAGCAGTTCTTC.